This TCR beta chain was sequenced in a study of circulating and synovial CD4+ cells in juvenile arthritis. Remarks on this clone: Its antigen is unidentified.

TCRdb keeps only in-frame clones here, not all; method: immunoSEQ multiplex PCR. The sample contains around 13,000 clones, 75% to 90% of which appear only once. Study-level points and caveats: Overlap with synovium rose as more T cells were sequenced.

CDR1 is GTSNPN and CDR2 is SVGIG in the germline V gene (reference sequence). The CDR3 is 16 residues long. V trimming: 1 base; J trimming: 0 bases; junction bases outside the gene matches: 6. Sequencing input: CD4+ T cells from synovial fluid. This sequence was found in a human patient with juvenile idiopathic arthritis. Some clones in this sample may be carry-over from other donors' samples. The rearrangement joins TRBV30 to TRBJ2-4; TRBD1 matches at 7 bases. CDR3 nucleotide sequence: TGTGCCTGGAGTGGACAGGGCGCCTTAGCCAAAAACATTCAGTACTTC. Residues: CAWSGQGALAKNIQYF.